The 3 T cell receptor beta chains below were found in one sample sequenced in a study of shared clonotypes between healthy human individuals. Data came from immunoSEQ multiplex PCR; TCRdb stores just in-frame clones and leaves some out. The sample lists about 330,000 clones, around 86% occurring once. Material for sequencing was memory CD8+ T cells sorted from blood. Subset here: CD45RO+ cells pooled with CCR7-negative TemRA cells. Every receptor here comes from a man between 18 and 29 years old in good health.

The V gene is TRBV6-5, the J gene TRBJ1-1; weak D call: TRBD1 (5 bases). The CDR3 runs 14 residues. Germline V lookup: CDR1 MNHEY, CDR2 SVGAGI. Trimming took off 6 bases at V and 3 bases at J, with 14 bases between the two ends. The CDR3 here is CASRPNMGDTEAFF. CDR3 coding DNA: TGTGCCAGCAGGCCAAACATGGGGGACACTGAAGCTTTCTTT.

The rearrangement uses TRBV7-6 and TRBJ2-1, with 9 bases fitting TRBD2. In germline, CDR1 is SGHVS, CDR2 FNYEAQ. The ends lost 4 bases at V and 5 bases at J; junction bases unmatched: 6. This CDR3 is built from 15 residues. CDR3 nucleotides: TGTGCCAGCAGCTCGGTGGTAGCGGGGGACAATGAGCAGTTCTTC. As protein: CASSSVVAGDNEQFF.

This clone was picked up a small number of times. The CDR3 DNA follows: TGTGCCAGCAGCGAGTCCCCGACAGGGGACTACTCTGGGGCCAACGTCCTGACTTTC. It translates to CASSESPTGDYSGANVLTF. This chain joins TRBV9 and TRBJ2-6; TRBD1 is a possible D gene (8 bases). The germline V gene has CDR1 SGDLS and CDR2 YYNGEE. The CDR3 totals 19 residues. V was cut by 3 bases and J by 0 bases, with 19 bases left in between. Using reference TRBV9 and TRBJ2-6 for the parts outside the CDR3, the full variable domain is DSGVTQTPKHLITATGQRVTLRCSPRSGDLSVYWYQQSLDQGLQFLIQYYNGEERAKGNILERFSAQQFPDLHSELNLSSLELGDSALYFCASSESPTGDYSGANVLTFGAGSRLTVL.